Listed below are T cell receptor beta chains from one sample, sequenced in a study of CD8 T cells in ankylosing spondylitis. MiXCR, applied by TCRdb to the 5' RACE reads, yields one record per CDR3 protein. The sample has nearly 25,000 distinct CDR3 sequences, around 16% seen once; the top ten hold around 27%. Sample: blood. These receptors originate from a male donor with ankylosing spondylitis or in good health (not recorded which). Each CDR3 is given with its conserved first and last residue. The order of the fields is clone size, D gene, V gene, J gene, CDR3 DNA, CDR3 protein. D genes are given only for firm matches. Rows give clone size only sometimes, using once, few, many, or a class for an expanded clone.

>few|TRBD2|TRBV19|TRBJ2-1
TGTGCCAGTAGTTATAGCGGGAGCTACAATGAGCAGTTCTTC
CASSYSGSYNEQFF
>many|NA|TRBV29-1|TRBJ1-5
TGCAGCGTGAGAGAAGGGTCTCAGCCCCAGCATTTT
CSVREGSQPQHF
>NA|TRBD2|TRBV27|TRBJ2-1
TGTGCCAGCAGTTCTCTAGCGGGAGTAGGCAATGAGCAGTTCTTC
CASSSLAGVGNEQFF
>many|NA|TRBV12-3/TRBV12-4|TRBJ2-2
TGTGCCAGCATTTCCCCGGCGAACACCGGGGAGCTGTTTTTT
CASISPANTGELFF
>NA|TRBD2|TRBV7-2|TRBJ2-2
TGTGCCAGCAGCTTCAATCCTATCGGGGGGGCCGGAGCCACCGGGGAGCTGTTTTTT
CASSFNPIGGAGATGELFF
>many|NA|TRBV5-1|TRBJ2-2
TGCGCCAGCAGCTTGGTCGACGGGAACACCGGGGAGCTGTTTTTT
CASSLVDGNTGELFF
>NA|TRBD1|TRBV27|TRBJ1-6
TGTGCCAGCAGACCAACAGGGGTTCTGTCACCCCTCCACTTT
CASRPTGVLSPLHF
>few|NA|TRBV20-1|TRBJ2-1
TGCAGTGCCAATTCCGGGGGAAATGAGCAGTTCTTC
CSANSGGNEQFF
>few|NA|TRBV2|TRBJ2-2
TGTGCCAGCAGCCCTGGGACGGCCACGGTCGGGGAGCTGTTTTTT
CASSPGTATVGELFF
>few|NA|TRBV25-1|TRBJ1-1
TGTGCCAGCAGCTGGGAGAACACTGAAGCTTTCTTT
CASSWENTEAFF
>NA|NA|TRBV20-1|TRBJ2-3
TGCAGTGCTAGGAGGTCAGATACGCAGTATTTT
CSARRSDTQYF
>many|TRBD2|TRBV5-4|TRBJ2-3
TGTGCCAGCAGTGATAGGTCTAGCGGGGTAGATACGCAGTATTTT
CASSDRSSGVDTQYF
>NA|NA|TRBV7-3|TRBJ1-2
TGTGCCAGCAGCATGGACAGAAACTATGGCTACACCTTC
CASSMDRNYGYTF
>many|TRBD2|TRBV24-1|TRBJ2-3
TGTGCCACCAGGGCCCCTCCTAGGGCGGGAGGGGACCATACGCAGTATTTT
CATRAPPRAGGDHTQYF
>NA|NA|TRBV20-1|TRBJ1-4
TGCAGTGCTAACCGGGTTGTTGGAGAAAAACTGTTTTTT
CSANRVVGEKLFF
>many|TRBD1|TRBV7-9|TRBJ1-1
TGTGCCAGCAGCTCGGGACAGGACACTGAAGCTTTCTTT
CASSSGQDTEAFF
>NA|NA|TRBV4-3|TRBJ2-3
TGCGCCAGCAGCCACAGGGGAGATACGCAGTATTTT
CASSHRGDTQYF
>many|NA|TRBV5-1|TRBJ2-2
TGCGCCAGCAGCAGCGGACCGACAACCGGGGAGCTGTTTTTT
CASSSGPTTGELFF
>NA|NA|TRBV7-2|TRBJ2-3
TGTGCCAGCAGTCTACGCCGGGCAGATACGCAGTATTTT
CASSLRRADTQYF
>few|NA|TRBV12-3/TRBV12-4|TRBJ1-5
TGTGCCAGCAGTTTAGAGTCCCCGCATTACCATCAGCCCCAGCATTTT
CASSLESPHYHQPQHF
>few|NA|TRBV3-1|TRBJ2-1
TGTGCCAGCAGTGACTTGGGCGGTGAGCAGTTCTTC
CASSDLGGEQFF
>NA|NA|TRBV9|TRBJ1-3
TGTGCCAGCAGCCCGTCCGGGAGCCGAAACACCATATATTTT
CASSPSGSRNTIYF
>few|NA|TRBV18|TRBJ2-2
TGTGCCAGCTCACCGCGGCAGGCAATTGAGAACACCGGGGAGCTGTTTTTT
CASSPRQAIENTGELFF
>NA|NA|TRBV4-1|TRBJ2-3
TGCGCCAGCAGCCAAGAGAGGACAGATACGCAGTATTTT
CASSQERTDTQYF
>many|NA|TRBV20-1|TRBJ2-1
TGCAGTGCTACCAGACCCATGGCCTCCTACAATGAGCAGTTCTTC
CSATRPMASYNEQFF
>many|NA|TRBV27|TRBJ2-3
TGTGCCAGCTCTCGGGCAGATACGCAGTATTTT
CASSRADTQYF
>many|NA|TRBV6-2/TRBV6-3|TRBJ1-5
TGTGCCAGCAGCCCCGGGGGATCCGGCAAGGTGCCCCAGCATTTT
CASSPGGSGKVPQHF
>NA|NA|TRBV7-7|TRBJ2-5
TGTGCCAGCAGTCCGGGACCGCGGGAGACCCAGTACTTC
CASSPGPRETQYF
>many|NA|TRBV10-3|TRBJ1-3
TGTGCCATCAGTGGACAGGGAAACACCATATATTTT
CAISGQGNTIYF
>many|TRBD1|TRBV25-1|TRBJ1-4
TGTGCCAGCAGTAGACAGGGAGGTGAGGAAAAACTGTTTTTT
CASSRQGGEEKLFF
>NA|NA|TRBV28|TRBJ2-3
TGTGCCAGCAGTTTCTTGGGCACAGATACGCAGTATTTT
CASSFLGTDTQYF
>few|NA|TRBV6-2/TRBV6-3|TRBJ2-3
TGTGCCAGCAGGCGGGATAGGCCAGATACGCAGTATTTT
CASRRDRPDTQYF
>NA|TRBD1|TRBV5-1|TRBJ2-7
TGCGCCAGCAGCGACAGGGCAGGGGCCTACGAGCAGTACTTC
CASSDRAGAYEQYF
>NA|NA|TRBV7-2|TRBJ2-2
TGTGCCAGCAGCTCCACAGGGACCACGAACACCGGGGAGCTGTTTTTT
CASSSTGTTNTGELFF
>many|TRBD1|TRBV7-2|TRBJ1-4
TGTGCCAGCAGCCCACAGGGGTTTAATGAAAAACTGTTTTTT
CASSPQGFNEKLFF
>many|TRBD2|TRBV9|TRBJ2-1
TGTGCCAGCAGCGTAGTCGGGAGCGGGGGGGCGGAGGAGCAGTTCTTC
CASSVVGSGGAEEQFF
>NA|NA|TRBV6-1|TRBJ2-1
TGTGCCAGCACCCTATGGGGGACCAACAATGAGCAGTTCTTC
CASTLWGTNNEQFF
>NA|NA|TRBV21-1|TRBJ1-2
TGTGCCAGCAGCAACGAGGTGCCAGACTATGGCTACACCTTC
CASSNEVPDYGYTF
>NA|NA|TRBV29-1|TRBJ2-1
TGCAGCGTTGAGCAGGGGTCCTACAATGAGCAGTTCTTC
CSVEQGSYNEQFF
>NA|TRBD1|TRBV6-2/TRBV6-3|TRBJ2-4
TGTGCCAGCAGTTACTCGAGGACAGGCCAAGTTCTTGAAAACATTCAGTACTTC
CASSYSRTGQVLENIQYF
>NA|NA|TRBV28|TRBJ2-3
TGTGCCAGCAGTTCCCGGGTCGGGAGAAGGAGCACAGATACGCAGTATTTT
CASSSRVGRRSTDTQYF
>few|NA|TRBV5-1|TRBJ1-6
TGCGCCAGCAGCTTGCATGGGGCCGTGGATTCACCCCTCCACTTT
CASSLHGAVDSPLHF
>many|NA|TRBV5-1|TRBJ2-7
TGCGCCAGCAGCTTGGACGGCCACCCCTACGAGCAGTACTTC
CASSLDGHPYEQYF
>many|TRBD1|TRBV6-5|TRBJ2-7
TGTGCCAGCAGGCCCGGGACAGGGGGCGTATCCTACGAGCAGTACTTC
CASRPGTGGVSYEQYF
>NA|NA|TRBV9|TRBJ2-7
TGTGCCAGCAGCGTAGTGGCCAGCTCCTACGAGCAGTACTTC
CASSVVASSYEQYF
>medium-sized|TRBD2|TRBV20-1|TRBJ2-3
TGCAGTGCTAGAAGCGGGAGCGGCTATACGCAGTATTTT
CSARSGSGYTQYF
>NA|TRBD2|TRBV9|TRBJ2-1
TGTGCCAGCAGCGTAGAGTCGGGGCACGGGGGGAACAATGAGCAGTTCTTC
CASSVESGHGGNNEQFF
>NA|NA|TRBV19|TRBJ1-3
TGTGCCAGTACCCCGCCAGGGACTGGAAACACCATATATTTT
CASTPPGTGNTIYF
>many|NA|TRBV5-1|TRBJ2-3
TGCGCCAGCAGCTTGGAATTCCCCGGCACAGATACGCAGTATTTT
CASSLEFPGTDTQYF
>NA|NA|TRBV7-8|TRBJ1-5
TGTGCCAGCAGCTTAGGGCAGGACCGGGTCGAAGCCCAGCATTTT
CASSLGQDRVEAQHF
>medium-sized|NA|TRBV5-1|TRBJ2-7
TGCGCCAGCAGCTCGCAGGGGAACGAGCAGTACTTC
CASSSQGNEQYF
>few|NA|TRBV18|TRBJ2-2
TGTGCCAGCTCACCAGGGGCCGACGGGGAGCTGTTTTTT
CASSPGADGELFF
>NA|NA|TRBV7-3|TRBJ2-1
TGTGCCAGCAGCTTAAACGTTAACAATGAGCAGTTCTTC
CASSLNVNNEQFF
>many|NA|TRBV29-1|TRBJ1-1
TGCAGCGTTGCCGGGGCGACAGGAAACTTGAACACTGAAGCTTTCTTT
CSVAGATGNLNTEAFF
>NA|NA|TRBV6-2/TRBV6-3|TRBJ1-1
TGTGCCAGCAGCCGGGGAAGAGGCACTGAAGCTTTCTTT
CASSRGRGTEAFF